Shown below are 21 T cell receptor beta chains from a single sample sequenced in a study of blood T cell repertoires in COVID-19. Generated by immunoSEQ multiplex PCR, the TCRdb table keeps only in-frame clones and is missing some. The sample shows 130,000 to 150,000 clones, 79% of them seen only once. The sequencing sample was made of peripheral blood. The receptors here all came from a man aged 60 to 75 with acute or convalescent COVID-19.

This chain links TRBV7-2 with TRBJ1-1; no reliable D call. The CDR3 totals 15 residues. The V gene's germline CDR1 is SGHTA and CDR2 FQGNSA. The ends were cut back, 1 base at V and 1 base at J, with 10 bases in the middle. The CDR3 DNA follows: TGTGCCAGCAGCTTAGGTCCTGCGGGGAACACTGAAGCTTTCTTT. This sequence encodes CASSLGPAGNTEAFF.

J is TRBJ1-2 and V is TRBV4-3, with 10 positions matching TRBD1. CDR3 length: 15 residues. CDR1 LGHNA and CDR2 YSLEER come from the germline V gene. V trimming: 0 bases; J trimming: 6 bases; junction bases outside the gene matches: 4. This chain's CDR3 is CASSQEWTGGHGYTF. The CDR3 DNA follows: TGCGCCAGCAGCCAAGAATGGACAGGGGGTCATGGCTACACCTTC.

The V call is TRBV19, the J call TRBJ1-5; possible D gene TRBD1, 6 bases. Trimming removed 0 bases at V and 1 base at J, with 10 bases between. This CDR3 region has 16 residues. Germline lookup yields CDR1 LNHDA and CDR2 SQIVND (reference sequence). CDR3 protein: CASSIDPGQSNQPQHF. In nucleotides, the CDR3 is TGTGCCAGTAGTATAGACCCAGGACAGAGCAATCAGCCCCAGCATTTT.

The rearrangement joins TRBV5-4 to TRBJ2-1; possible D gene TRBD2, 6 bases. The CDR3 sequence is 17 residues long. From germline, CDR1 is SGHNT and CDR2 YYREEE (reference sequence). Trimming removed 4 bases at V and 7 bases at J, with 24 bases between. The DNA of the CDR3 is TGTGCCAGCAGCAGGGGACTTAGCCATTCTTTGAGGAATGAGCAGTTCTTC. It codes for CASSRGLSHSLRNEQFF. Drawing the rest from reference TRBV5-4 and TRBJ2-1, the complete variable domain is ETGVTQSPTHLIKTRGQQVTLRCSSQSGHNTVSWYQQALGQGPQFIFQYYREEENGRGNFPPRFSGLQFPNYSSELNVNALELDDSALYLCASSRGLSHSLRNEQFFGPGTRLTVL.

This clone was seen just once. V gene TRBV19 combines with J gene TRBJ2-2, with a possible D match to TRBD2 (5 bases). CDR3 length: 16 residues. With 1 base removed from V and 1 base from J, the gap between germline ends came to 10 bases. The germline gives CDR1 LNHDA, CDR2 SQIVND (reference sequence). The CDR3 DNA reads as TGTGCCAGTAGTATAGGTCTAGCAGTGAACACCGGGGAGCTGTTTTTT. This translates into CASSIGLAVNTGELFF.

The rearrangement uses TRBV28 and TRBJ1-1; perhaps TRBD1 as D (6 bases). CDR1 is MDHEN and CDR2 is SYDVKM in the germline V gene. The CDR3 has 14 amino acids. Trimming took off 5 bases at V and 7 bases at J, with 17 bases between the two ends. The CDR3 DNA reads TGTGCCAGCAGTGTACAAAGGGGGAGACTTGAAGCTTTCTTT. Protein: CASSVQRGRLEAFF.

The rearrangement joins TRBV6-5 to TRBJ1-1; D is perhaps TRBD1 (6 bases). The V and J ends lost 9 bases and 7 bases respectively, with 18 bases between them. The length of the CDR3 is 13 residues. Germline CDR1 is MNHEY and CDR2 is SVGAGI. The CDR3 region has the DNA TGTGCCAGTACCAGGGGTCCCGCGGGTGAAGCTTTCTTT. This translates into CASTRGPAGEAFF.

V gene TRBV30 combines with J gene TRBJ2-7; 7 bases are a match to TRBD2. The CDR3 sequence is 13 residues long. The trim removed 4 bases at V and 5 bases at J, leaving 8 bases unmatched. Germline V gene sequence: CDR1 GTSNPN, CDR2 SVGIG (reference sequence). This CDR3 is CAWKGSGSHEQYF. The CDR3, as DNA: TGTGCCTGGAAGGGTAGCGGGTCCCACGAGCAGTACTTC.

V usage is TRBV7-2 and J usage is TRBJ2-5; TRBD1 agrees at 9 bases. V gave up 4 bases and J gave up 5 bases; unmatched junction bases: 5. Germline V gives CDR1 SGHTA, CDR2 FQGNSA. CDR3 length equals 14 residues. The DNA of the CDR3 is TGTGCCAGCAGCTCGGGACAGGGTTTGGAGACCCAGTACTTC. Translating gives CASSSGQGLETQYF. The complete variable domain, with remaining parts taken from reference TRBV7-2 and TRBJ2-5, reads GAGVSQSPSNKVTEKGKDVELRCDPISGHTALYWYRQSLGQGLEFLIYFQGNSAPDKSGLPSDRFSAERTGGSVSTLTIQRTQQEDSAVYLCASSSGQGLETQYFGPGTRLLVL.

This sequence joins TRBV5-1 and TRBJ2-6, with TRBD1 identical over 9 bases. The CDR3 length is 17 residues. V shed 6 bases and J 0 bases; nucleotides not matched to a gene: 7. Germline V gene data show CDR1 as SGHRS and CDR2 as YFSETQ. Written as DNA, the CDR3 is TGCGCCAGCACCTCGGGACAGGGTGTCTCTGGGGCCAACGTCCTGACTTTC. Translated: CASTSGQGVSGANVLTF.

Here the CDR3 reads CASSQAGQGGNEQFF. The CDR3 DNA follows: TGCGCCAGCAGCCAAGCCGGACAGGGGGGGAATGAGCAGTTCTTC. The V call is TRBV4-1, the J call TRBJ2-1; 10 nucleotides align to TRBD1. V shed 1 base, J shed 7 bases, and the junction held 4 bases outside the gene matches. Germline loops: CDR1 MGHRA, CDR2 YSYEKL. This CDR3 is 15 amino acids long.

This clone was counted only a few times. This CDR3 is CASKGQGYGYTF. In DNA, the CDR3 is TGTGCCAGCAAGGGGCAGGGCTATGGCTACACCTTC. This chain joins TRBV25-1 and TRBJ1-2, with D maybe TRBD1 (5 bases). The V and J ends lost 7 bases and 4 bases respectively, with 10 bases between them. The CDR3 length is 12 residues. Germline assignment: CDR1 MGHDK and CDR2 SYGVNS.

There are a few counts of this clone. The gene calls are TRBV5-4 and TRBJ2-5; TRBD2 aligns across 9 bases. This CDR3 contains 15 residues. Losses at the gene ends were 2 bases for V and 3 bases for J; bases not matched to a gene: 5. CDR1 is SGHNT, CDR2 YYREEE, per germline (reference sequence). As DNA, the CDR3 is TGTGCCAGCAGCTTCCTAGAGCGGGAGGAAGAGACCCAGTACTTC. Its translation is CASSFLEREEETQYF.

This chain joins TRBV2 and TRBJ2-3; 10 nucleotides line up with TRBD1. This CDR3 comprises 15 residues. Germline trimming cut 5 bases from V and 1 base from J; bases unmatched to any gene: 3. CDR1 and CDR2 (germline): SNHLY, FYNNEI. The CDR3: CASSFDRGRTDTQYF. CDR3 sequence (DNA): TGTGCCAGCAGTTTTGACAGGGGGCGCACAGATACGCAGTATTTT. Based on the CDR3 plus reference TRBV2 and TRBJ2-3, the full variable domain is EPEVTQTPSHQVTQMGQEVILRCVPISNHLYFYWYRQILGQKVEFLVSFYNNEISEKSEIFDDQFSVERPDGSNFTLKIRSTKLEDSAMYFCASSFDRGRTDTQYFGPGTRLTVL.

The chain is built from TRBV2 and TRBJ2-4; D uncertain. Looked up from germline, CDR1 is SNHLY and CDR2 is FYNNEI. Trimming removed 3 bases from V and 8 bases from J, with 11 bases in between. This CDR3 spans 13 amino acids. The CDR3 sequence is CASSETGMDIQYF. The CDR3 DNA follows: TGTGCCAGCAGTGAGACGGGTATGGACATTCAGTACTTC.

The gene calls are TRBV18 and TRBJ2-7; TRBD2 is a possible D gene (6 bases). V lost 2 bases, J lost 2 bases, and 7 bases lay in between. Germline V gene sequence: CDR1 KGHSH, CDR2 LQKENI. The CDR3 has 13 amino acids. The CDR3 DNA sequence: TGTGCCAGCTCACCAAGGAGGGCCTACGAGCAGTACTTC. Its translation is CASSPRRAYEQYF.

The chain joins TRBV18 to TRBJ1-3; TRBD1 agrees at 7 bases. The CDR3 runs 13 residues. V was pared by 5 bases and J by 4 bases, with 2 bases of the junction left unmatched. The germline gives CDR1 KGHSH, CDR2 LQKENI. The CDR3 loop is CASSTDRGNTIYF. CDR3 DNA sequence: TGTGCCAGCTCAACGGACAGGGGAAACACCATATATTTT. Using reference TRBV18 and TRBJ1-3 for the parts outside the CDR3, the full variable domain is NAGVMQNPRHLVRRRGQEARLRCSPMKGHSHVYWYRQLPEEGLKFMVYLQKENIIDESGMPKERFSAEFPKEGPSILRIQQVVRGDSAAYFCASSTDRGNTIYFGEGSWLTVV.

The chain is built from TRBV5-1 and TRBJ2-7; 13 bases are a match to TRBD2. Trimming cost V 4 bases and J 3 bases; bases outside gene matches: 1. From germline, CDR1 is SGHRS and CDR2 YFSETQ. This CDR3 has 14 amino acids. CDR3 loop: CASSRLAGGYEQYF. The CDR3 region has the DNA TGCGCCAGCAGCCGACTAGCGGGAGGCTACGAGCAGTACTTC.

This clone was seen more than once but under ten times. The chain carries TRBV19 and TRBJ1-5; D is possibly TRBD1 (6 bases). The V end lost 4 bases, the J end lost 11 bases, and 18 bases lay between the germline ends. CDR1 is LNHDA and CDR2 is SQIVND in the germline V gene (reference sequence). The CDR3 covers 14 residues. The CDR3 is CASSRTVAIAAQHF. The DNA for the CDR3 is TGTGCCAGTAGTAGGACAGTGGCAATCGCGGCCCAGCATTTT.

The chain employs TRBV27 and TRBJ1-6; 8 bases map to TRBD1. Germline-derived CDR1 and CDR2 are MNHEY and SMNVEV (reference sequence). With 6 bases clipped from V and 4 bases from J, the junction kept 11 bases outside the gene matches. The CDR3 spans 17 residues. CDR3 residues: CASSPTPGQVYNSPLHF. DNA for the CDR3: TGTGCCAGCAGCCCCACCCCGGGACAGGTTTATAATTCACCCCTCCACTTT.

V and J are TRBV11-2 and TRBJ1-3; no clear D gene. CDR3 size: 14 residues. Trimming removed 8 bases at V and 0 bases at J, with 11 bases between. Germline V gene lookup returns CDR1 SGHAT and CDR2 FQNNGV. The CDR3 DNA is TGTGCCAGCGCGGCGGAACACTCTGGAAACACCATATATTTT. It specifies CASAAEHSGNTIYF. Full variable domain (remainder filled in from reference TRBV11-2 and TRBJ1-3): EAGVAQSPRYKIIEKRQSVAFWCNPISGHATLYWYQQILGQGPKLLIQFQNNGVVDDSQLPKDRFSAERLKGVDSTLKIQPAKLEDSAVYLCASAAEHSGNTIYFGEGSWLTVV.